These 26 T cell receptor beta chains were all obtained from the same sample, sequenced in a study of identical twins. Each CDR3 protein gets one entry after TCRdb re-called the 5' RACE reads with MiXCR. The sample holds 550,000 to 700,000 distinct CDR3 sequences, about 20% seen once. These data were also reused for a study on T cells expressing NK-cell markers.

Sequencing input: PBMCs. The receptors here all came from a woman aged 18-35 years in good health.

The rearrangement uses TRBV20-1 and TRBJ2-3; 15 nucleotides align to TRBD2. The CDR3 sequence is 16 residues long. V shed 6 bases, J shed 1 base, and the junction held 5 bases outside the gene matches. Germline CDR1 reads DFQATT; CDR2 reads SNEGSKA (reference sequence). Here the CDR3 reads CSARTSGRGGTDTQYF. The CDR3 DNA is TGCAGTGCCCGGACTAGCGGGAGGGGCGGCACAGATACGCAGTATTTT.

As concerns this clonotype: The CDR3 carries no conserved terminal phenylalanine or tryptophan, so it likely arises from a read error. DNA of the CDR3: TGCGCCAGCAGCCAAGATATGACTAGCAGAACTAGCACAGATACGCAGTATTTA. It is translated as CASSQDMTSRTSTDTQYL. The V gene is TRBV4-3, the J gene TRBJ2-3; 7 bases fit TRBD2. V dropped 0 bases and J dropped 0; count of bases not matched to a gene: 9. There are 18 residues in the CDR3. Germline-derived CDR1 and CDR2 are LGHNA and YSLEER.

This clonotype was seen a handful of times. The J gene is TRBJ2-1, the V gene TRBV27, with 8 bases matching TRBD2. Germline V CDR1 and CDR2: MNHEY, SMNVEV (reference sequence). The CDR3 has 14 amino acids. The junction had 7 bases not matched to a gene; V was cut back by 6 bases and J by 6 bases. The CDR3 loop is CASRLSGIANEQFF. In DNA, the CDR3 is TGTGCCAGCAGACTTAGCGGGATTGCCAATGAGCAGTTCTTC.

This clonotype was detected only a few times. The chain combines TRBV7-7 with TRBJ2-4; TRBD1 matches 8 bases. The CDR3 runs 15 residues. V trimming: 3 bases; J trimming: 5 bases; junction bases outside the gene matches: 6. Germline V gene sequence: CDR1 SSHAT, CDR2 FNYEAQ (reference sequence). CDR3: CASSLGPGGQNIQYF. The CDR3 nucleotides are TGTGCCAGCAGCTTGGGACCAGGGGGCCAAAACATTCAGTACTTC. Full variable domain (rest looked up from reference TRBV7-7 and TRBJ2-4): GAGVSQSPRYKVTKRGQDVTLRCDPISSHATLYWYQQALGQGPEFLTYFNYEAQPDKSGLPSDRFSAERPEGSISTLTIQRTEQRDSAMYRCASSLGPGGQNIQYFGAGTRLSVL.

CDR3 in amino acids: CASSYQREQFF. CDR3 DNA sequence: TGTGCCAGCAGTTACCAGCGGGAGCAGTTCTTC. This chain links TRBV6-5 with TRBJ2-1, with D perhaps matching TRBD2 (5 bases). The V gene's germline CDR1 is MNHEY and CDR2 SVGAGI. The CDR3 loop spans 11 amino acids. V shed 2 bases and J shed 10 bases, with 6 bases lying between them.

This chain joins TRBV20-1 and TRBJ2-7; D is ambiguous. CDR1 is DFQATT, CDR2 SNEGSKA, per germline (reference sequence). V was cut by 0 bases and J by 2 bases, with 11 bases left in between. The length of the CDR3 is 14 residues. CDR3: CSARDSSLPYEQYF. In DNA, the CDR3 is TGCAGTGCTAGAGATTCGTCCCTTCCCTACGAGCAGTACTTC.

This rearrangement joins TRBV19 to TRBJ2-3, with a possible D match to TRBD2 (6 bases). Germline loops: CDR1 LNHDA, CDR2 SQIVND (reference sequence). CDR3 length: 14 amino acids. V dropped 1 base and J dropped 4 bases, with 9 bases sitting between them. CDR3 region: CASSIVRDSDTQYF. The CDR3 DNA reads TGTGCCAGTAGTATAGTCCGGGACTCAGATACGCAGTATTTT.

This clonotype turned up a few times. The chain employs TRBV15 and TRBJ2-2; the match to TRBD1 covers 8 bases. This CDR3 spans 20 amino acids. The germline gives CDR1 LNHNV, CDR2 YYDKDF (reference sequence). Trimming took 2 bases from V and 3 from J; bases not matched to a gene: 17. The CDR3 reads CATSRSQWSRTGSDTGELFF. As DNA, the CDR3 is TGTGCCACCAGCAGATCCCAGTGGAGCCGGACAGGGTCGGACACCGGGGAGCTGTTTTTT.

This clonotype was found many times. The CDR3 spells CASTRTSGGAVSQYF. Here the CDR3 DNA reads TGTGCCAGCACCCGGACTAGCGGGGGGGCGGTCTCGCAGTATTTT. This sequence joins TRBV12-3 or TRBV12-4 and TRBJ2-3, with TRBD2 matching over 15 bases. V lost 7 bases to trimming and J lost 10 bases; unmatched junction nucleotides: 9. The CDR3 consists of 15 residues.

In regard to this clonotype: It may be a read error: a sequence one base away is much more abundant. V usage is TRBV7-6 and J usage is TRBJ2-3; D is unresolved. The CDR3 runs 12 residues. Germline CDR1 reads SGHVS; CDR2 reads FNYEAQ. The CDR3 region is CACSFLADTQYF. The CDR3 DNA is TGTGCCTGCAGCTTTTTAGCAGATACGCAGTATTTT.

The chain has TRBV10-1 and TRBJ2-1, with 9 bases identical to TRBD2. Germline V gene sequence: CDR1 WNHNN, CDR2 SYGVQD (reference sequence). The length of the CDR3 is 16 residues. V was clipped by 0 bases and J by 8 bases; unmatched bases: 8. The CDR3 region is CASSESAAGGPYEQFF. As DNA, the CDR3 is TGCGCCAGCAGTGAGTCGGCTGCGGGAGGGCCTTATGAGCAGTTCTTC.

The chain links TRBV6-5 to TRBJ2-6, with 9 positions matching TRBD2. Germline V gene sequence: CDR1 MNHEY, CDR2 SVGAGI. The CDR3 length is 17 residues. With V trimmed by 3 bases and J by 0 bases, 3 bases remained unmatched. CDR3 nucleotide sequence: TGTGCCAGCAGTTATTTTAGCGGGAGCTCTGGGGCCAACGTCCTGACTTTC. Encoded protein: CASSYFSGSSGANVLTF.

V gene TRBV27 combines with J gene TRBJ2-7; D call uncertain. Trimming left V 5 bases short and J 2 bases short, with 16 bases between. CDR3 length: 15 amino acids. Germline loops: CDR1 MNHEY, CDR2 SMNVEV (reference sequence). The CDR3 bases are TGTGCCAGCAGTCCTACCCAGGACGGAACCTACGAGCAGTACTTC. Residues: CASSPTQDGTYEQYF.

The V and J genes are TRBV15 and TRBJ2-7, with 8 positions matching TRBD2. This CDR3 region has 17 residues. With 5 bases clipped from V and 2 bases from J, the junction kept 14 bases outside the gene matches. Per germline, CDR1 LNHNV and CDR2 YYDKDF (reference sequence). The CDR3, as DNA: TGTGCCACCAGCCCAGGAGGAGGCGGGGGGATTACCTACGAGCAGTACTTC. Protein product: CATSPGGGGGITYEQYF.

This clonotype has more than one count but fewer than ten. This chain uses TRBV12-3 or TRBV12-4 with TRBJ2-1, with a weak D call TRBD1 (6 bases). V lost 2 bases, J lost 2 bases, and 10 bases lay in between. This CDR3 is built from 15 residues. As DNA, the CDR3 is TGTGCCAGCAGTTTAAATAGGGACACCTACAATGAGCAGTTCTTC. It encodes CASSLNRDTYNEQFF.

The chain uses TRBV19 and TRBJ2-1; D might be TRBD2 (7 bases). The CDR3 consists of 15 residues. V was trimmed by 7 bases and J by 6 bases, leaving 19 bases between them. Looked up from germline, CDR1 is LNHDA and CDR2 is SQIVND (reference sequence). The CDR3 coding sequence is TGTGCCAGTATCGGCCGGGGGGCTCTGGGCAATGAGCAGTTCTTC. Translation gives CASIGRGALGNEQFF.

The V and J genes are TRBV5-1 and TRBJ1-2; 10 nucleotides line up with TRBD1. Germline V gives CDR1 SGHRS, CDR2 YFSETQ. The CDR3 is 13 residues long. V was clipped by 4 bases and J by 8 bases; unmatched bases: 5. The CDR3 DNA follows: TGCGCCAGCAGCCAAGGGACAGGGGAAGGCTACACCTTC. This encodes CASSQGTGEGYTF.

This clonotype has only a few counts. The V gene is TRBV11-3, the J gene TRBJ2-1; 8 bases line up with TRBD2. Per germline, CDR1 SGHNT and CDR2 YENEEA. Trimming cost V 5 bases and J 1 base; bases outside gene matches: 4. The CDR3 is 15 amino acids. The DNA of the CDR3 is TGTGCCAGCAGCCTGACTAGCGTGTCCTACAATGAGCAGTTCTTC. Encoded protein: CASSLTSVSYNEQFF.

V gene TRBV4-2 combines with J gene TRBJ2-6; TRBD1 or TRBD2 may be the D gene (5 bases each). Trimming stripped 0 bases from V and 2 bases from J, with 14 bases between. The CDR3 consists of 18 residues. The germline V gene has CDR1 LGHNA and CDR2 YNFKEQ. The CDR3 region has the DNA TGTGCCAGCAGCCAAGAATGGGACGGGTACCCTGGGGCCAACGTCCTGACTTTC. This encodes CASSQEWDGYPGANVLTF.

This clonotype has just a few counts. The rearrangement uses TRBV9 and TRBJ2-3, with a possible D match to TRBD1 (6 bases). This CDR3 is 14 amino acids long. V shed 6 bases and J shed 2 bases, with 13 bases lying between them. Per the germline V gene, CDR1 is SGDLS and CDR2 is YYNGEE. The DNA of the CDR3 is TGTGCCAGCACCCGACAGGCCACCACAGATACGCAGTATTTT. Translation gives CASTRQATTDTQYF.

This clonotype was found a few times. The genes are TRBV5-6 and TRBJ2-1; the match to TRBD2 covers 9 bases. J lost 6 bases, V lost 3 bases, and 10 bases had no gene match. This CDR3 comprises 16 residues. Germline assignment: CDR1 SGHDT and CDR2 YYEEEE. In DNA, the CDR3 is TGTGCCAGCAGCTGGGGTCTGAGCGGGGGGACCAATGAGCAGTTCTTC. It is translated as CASSWGLSGGTNEQFF. Full variable domain (missing parts from reference TRBV5-6 and TRBJ2-1): DAGVTQSPTHLIKTRGQQVTLRCSPKSGHDTVSWYQQALGQGPQFIFQYYEEEERQRGNFPDRFSGHQFPNYSSELNVNALLLGDSALYLCASSWGLSGGTNEQFFGPGTRLTVL.

This clonotype occurred a few times. V and J are TRBV20-1 and TRBJ2-5; 9 positions agree with TRBD2. This CDR3 contains 15 residues. With V trimmed by 3 bases and J by 4 bases, 9 bases remained unmatched. Germline V CDR1 and CDR2: DFQATT, SNEGSKA (reference sequence). CDR3 nucleotide sequence: TGCAGTGCTAGGGGCTCTAGCGGGGTTGGAGAGACCCAGTACTTC. The encoded protein is CSARGSSGVGETQYF.

This chain links TRBV20-1 with TRBJ1-2; D unresolved. V was pared by 5 bases and J by 9 bases, with 19 bases between. Germline loops: CDR1 DFQATT, CDR2 SNEGSKA (reference sequence). The CDR3 is made up of 13 amino acids. The CDR3: CSASDPSAPRYTF. The CDR3 DNA sequence: TGCAGTGCTTCGGACCCATCCGCCCCCCGCTACACCTTC.

This clonotype was seen a handful of times. V and J are TRBV5-1 and TRBJ1-1, with D perhaps matching TRBD1 (5 bases). The CDR3 extends over 13 amino acids. Trimming shortened V by 2 bases and J by 10 bases, and 15 bases separated the two germline ends. The germline gives CDR1 SGHRS, CDR2 YFSETQ. The CDR3 here is CASSFGTSRAAFF. The CDR3 DNA sequence: TGCGCCAGCAGCTTTGGGACCTCTCGGGCAGCTTTCTTT.

The CDR3 reads CASSFLRLAGGPFPKNIQYF. CDR3 in DNA: TGTGCCAGCAGCTTCCTCCGACTAGCGGGGGGGCCGTTCCCGAAAAACATTCAGTACTTC. The V call is TRBV13, the J call TRBJ2-4; 14 bases agree with TRBD2. This CDR3 has 20 amino acids. CDR1 is PRHDT and CDR2 is FYEKMQ in the germline V gene (reference sequence). Trimming at V came to 3 bases and at J to 4 bases, leaving 14 bases not matched to a gene.

This chain links TRBV5-5 with TRBJ2-2; D not resolved. The CDR3 contains 15 residues. Deletions cut 0 bases from V and 4 bases from J, with 10 bases between. Germline CDR1 is SGHKS and CDR2 is YYEKEE (reference sequence). CDR3 bases: TGTGCCAGCAGCTTGGCTGGAGTAGCCACCGGGGAGCTGTTTTTT. Translation: CASSLAGVATGELFF.